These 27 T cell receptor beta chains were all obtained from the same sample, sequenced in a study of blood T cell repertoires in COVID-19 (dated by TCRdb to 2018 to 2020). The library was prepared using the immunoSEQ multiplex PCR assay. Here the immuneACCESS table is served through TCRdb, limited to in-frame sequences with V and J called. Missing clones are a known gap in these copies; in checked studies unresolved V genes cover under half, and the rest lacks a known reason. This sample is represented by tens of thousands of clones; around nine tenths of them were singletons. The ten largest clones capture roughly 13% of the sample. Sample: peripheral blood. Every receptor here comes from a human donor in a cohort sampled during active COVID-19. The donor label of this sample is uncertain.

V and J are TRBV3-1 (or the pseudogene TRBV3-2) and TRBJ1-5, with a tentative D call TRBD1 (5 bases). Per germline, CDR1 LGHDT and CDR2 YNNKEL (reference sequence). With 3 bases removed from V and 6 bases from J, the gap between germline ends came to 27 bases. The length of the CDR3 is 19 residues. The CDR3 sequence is CASSHQGRGRSRRGQPQHF. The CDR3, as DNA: TGTGCCAGCAGCCACCAAGGGCGGGGACGCAGTCGTAGGGGTCAGCCCCAGCATTTT.

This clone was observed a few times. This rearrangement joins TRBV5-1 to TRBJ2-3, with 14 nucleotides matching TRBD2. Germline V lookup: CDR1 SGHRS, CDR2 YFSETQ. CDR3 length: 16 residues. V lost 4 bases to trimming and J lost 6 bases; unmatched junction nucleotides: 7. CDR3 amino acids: CASSGRTSGGRDTQYF. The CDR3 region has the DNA TGCGCCAGCAGCGGACGGACTAGCGGGGGGCGGGATACGCAGTATTTT.

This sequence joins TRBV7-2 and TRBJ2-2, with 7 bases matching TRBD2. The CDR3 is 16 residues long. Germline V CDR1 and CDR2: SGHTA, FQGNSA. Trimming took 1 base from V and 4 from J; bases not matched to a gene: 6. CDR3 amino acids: CASSLDGGSSTGELFF. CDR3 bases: TGTGCCAGCAGCTTAGACGGGGGGTCGAGCACCGGGGAGCTGTTTTTT.

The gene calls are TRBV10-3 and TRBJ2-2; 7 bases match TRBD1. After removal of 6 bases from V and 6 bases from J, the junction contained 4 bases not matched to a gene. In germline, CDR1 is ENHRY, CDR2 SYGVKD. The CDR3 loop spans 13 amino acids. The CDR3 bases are TGTGCCATCAGCACAGGGGAACCCGGGGAGCTGTTTTTT. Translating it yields CAISTGEPGELFF.

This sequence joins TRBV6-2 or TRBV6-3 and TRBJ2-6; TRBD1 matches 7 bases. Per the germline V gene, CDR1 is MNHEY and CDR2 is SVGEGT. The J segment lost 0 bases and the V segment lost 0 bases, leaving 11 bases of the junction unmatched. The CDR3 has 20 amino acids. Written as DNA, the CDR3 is TGTGCCAGCAGTTACTCTACCGGACAGGCGACCTTCTCTGGGGCCAACGTCCTGACTTTC. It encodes CASSYSTGQATFSGANVLTF.

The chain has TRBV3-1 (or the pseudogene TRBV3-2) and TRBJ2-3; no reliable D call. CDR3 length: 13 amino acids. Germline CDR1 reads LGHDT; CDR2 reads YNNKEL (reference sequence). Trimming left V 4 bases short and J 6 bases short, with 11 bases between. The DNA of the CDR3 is TGTGCCAGCAGCCGAATGGGCTTGGATACGCAGTATTTT. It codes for CASSRMGLDTQYF.

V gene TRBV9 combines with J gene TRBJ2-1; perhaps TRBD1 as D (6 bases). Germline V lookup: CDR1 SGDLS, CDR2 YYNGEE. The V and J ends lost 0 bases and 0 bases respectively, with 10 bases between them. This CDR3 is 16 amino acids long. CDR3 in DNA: TGTGCCAGCAGCGTAGGTCAGGGGAGCTCCTACAATGAGCAGTTCTTC. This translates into CASSVGQGSSYNEQFF.

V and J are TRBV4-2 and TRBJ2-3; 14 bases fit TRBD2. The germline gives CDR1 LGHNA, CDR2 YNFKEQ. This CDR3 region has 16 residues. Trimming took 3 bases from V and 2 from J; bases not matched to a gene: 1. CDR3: CASSQGLAGATDTQYF. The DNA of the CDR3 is TGTGCCAGCAGCCAGGGACTAGCGGGGGCCACAGATACGCAGTATTTT.

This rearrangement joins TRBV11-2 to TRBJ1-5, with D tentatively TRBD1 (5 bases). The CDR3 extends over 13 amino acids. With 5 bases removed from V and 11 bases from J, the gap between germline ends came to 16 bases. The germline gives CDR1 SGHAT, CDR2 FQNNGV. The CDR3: CASSPTPIRAQHF. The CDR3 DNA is TGTGCCAGCAGCCCGACACCCATCAGGGCCCAGCATTTT.

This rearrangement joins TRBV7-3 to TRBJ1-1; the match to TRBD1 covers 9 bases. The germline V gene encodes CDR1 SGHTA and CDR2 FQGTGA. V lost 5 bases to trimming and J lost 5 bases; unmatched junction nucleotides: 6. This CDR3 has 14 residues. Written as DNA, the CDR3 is TGTGCCAGCAGCCCCGGGACAGGGTCGACTGAAGCTTTCTTT. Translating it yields CASSPGTGSTEAFF.

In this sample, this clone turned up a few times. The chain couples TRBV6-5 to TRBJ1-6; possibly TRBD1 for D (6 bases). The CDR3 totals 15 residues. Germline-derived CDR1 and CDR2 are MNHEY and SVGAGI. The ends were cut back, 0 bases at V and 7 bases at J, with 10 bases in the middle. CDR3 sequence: CASSYSTGTNSPLHF. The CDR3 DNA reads TGTGCCAGCAGTTACTCGACAGGAACAAATTCACCCCTCCACTTT.

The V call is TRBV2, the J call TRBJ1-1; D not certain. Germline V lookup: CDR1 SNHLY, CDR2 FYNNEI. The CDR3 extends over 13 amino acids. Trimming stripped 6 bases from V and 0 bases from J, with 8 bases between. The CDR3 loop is CASSAYLNTEAFF. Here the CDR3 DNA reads TGTGCCAGCAGCGCCTACCTGAACACTGAAGCTTTCTTT.

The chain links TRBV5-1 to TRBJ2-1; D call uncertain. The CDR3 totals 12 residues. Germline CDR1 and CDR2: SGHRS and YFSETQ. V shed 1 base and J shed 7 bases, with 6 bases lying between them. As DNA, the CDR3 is TGCGCCAGCAGCTTGCCGCGAAATGAGCAGTTCTTC. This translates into CASSLPRNEQFF.

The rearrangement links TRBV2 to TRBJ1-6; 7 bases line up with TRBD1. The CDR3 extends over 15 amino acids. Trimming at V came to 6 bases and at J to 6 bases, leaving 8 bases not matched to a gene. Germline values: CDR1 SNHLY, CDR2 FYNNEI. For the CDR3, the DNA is TGTGCCAGCAGAGACAGGGACAACCCTAATTCACCCCTCCACTTT. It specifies CASRDRDNPNSPLHF. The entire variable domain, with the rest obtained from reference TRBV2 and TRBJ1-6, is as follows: EPEVTQTPSHQVTQMGQEVILRCVPISNHLYFYWYRQILGQKVEFLVSFYNNEISEKSEIFDDQFSVERPDGSNFTLKIRSTKLEDSAMYFCASRDRDNPNSPLHFGNGTRLTVT.

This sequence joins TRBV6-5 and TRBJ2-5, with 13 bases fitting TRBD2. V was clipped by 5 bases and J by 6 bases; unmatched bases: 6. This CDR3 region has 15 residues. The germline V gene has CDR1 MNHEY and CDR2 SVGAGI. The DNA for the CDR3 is TGTGCCAGCAGTCTACTAGCGGGGGGGCTGAAGACCCAGTACTTC. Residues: CASSLLAGGLKTQYF.

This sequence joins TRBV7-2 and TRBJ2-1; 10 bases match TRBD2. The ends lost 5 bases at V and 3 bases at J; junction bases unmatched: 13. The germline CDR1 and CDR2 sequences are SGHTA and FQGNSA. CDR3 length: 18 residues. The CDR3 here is CASSLGPSGGAGYNEQFF. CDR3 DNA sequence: TGTGCCAGCAGCCTAGGGCCAAGCGGGGGGGCCGGCTACAATGAGCAGTTCTTC.

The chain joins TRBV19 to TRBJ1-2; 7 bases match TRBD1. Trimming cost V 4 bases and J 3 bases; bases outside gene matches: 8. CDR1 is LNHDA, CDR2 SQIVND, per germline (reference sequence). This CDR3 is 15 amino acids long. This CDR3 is CASSKSPQGDYGYTF. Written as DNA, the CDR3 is TGTGCCAGTAGTAAAAGCCCCCAGGGGGACTATGGCTACACCTTC.

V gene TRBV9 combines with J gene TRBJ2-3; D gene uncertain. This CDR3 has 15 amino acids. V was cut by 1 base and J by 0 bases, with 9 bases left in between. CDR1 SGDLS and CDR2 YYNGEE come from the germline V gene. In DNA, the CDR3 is TGTGCCAGCAGCGTAAGCTTCACTAGCACAGATACGCAGTATTTT. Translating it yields CASSVSFTSTDTQYF.

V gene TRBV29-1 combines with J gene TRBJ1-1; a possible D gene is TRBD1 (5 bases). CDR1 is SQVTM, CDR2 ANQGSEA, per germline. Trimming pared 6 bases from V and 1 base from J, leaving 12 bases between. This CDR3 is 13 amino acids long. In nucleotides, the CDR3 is TGCAGCGTCCGACCCACAGGGAACACTGAAGCTTTCTTT. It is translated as CSVRPTGNTEAFF.

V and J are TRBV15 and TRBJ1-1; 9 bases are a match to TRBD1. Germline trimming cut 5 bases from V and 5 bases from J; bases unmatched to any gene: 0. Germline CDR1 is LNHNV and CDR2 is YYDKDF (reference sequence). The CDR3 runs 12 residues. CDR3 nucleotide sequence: TGTGCCACCAGCGGACAGGGGACTGAAGCTTTCTTT. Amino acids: CATSGQGTEAFF.

The chain's CDR3 is CASSGQGSNYGYTF. The CDR3 nucleotides are TGTGCCAGTTCAGGACAGGGGTCTAACTATGGCTACACCTTC. The chain employs TRBV19 and TRBJ1-2; 9 positions match TRBD1. This CDR3 is built from 14 residues. The V gene end was trimmed by 8 bases and the J gene end by 0 bases; junction bases not matched to a gene: 4. Germline V lookup: CDR1 LNHDA, CDR2 SQIVND (reference sequence).

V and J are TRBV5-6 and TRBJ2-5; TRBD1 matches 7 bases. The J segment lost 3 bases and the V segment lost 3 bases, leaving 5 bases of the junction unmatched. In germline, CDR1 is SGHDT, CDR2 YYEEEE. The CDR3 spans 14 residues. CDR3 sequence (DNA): TGTGCCAGCAGCTCAACCGGGACAGAAGAGACCCAGTACTTC. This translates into CASSSTGTEETQYF.

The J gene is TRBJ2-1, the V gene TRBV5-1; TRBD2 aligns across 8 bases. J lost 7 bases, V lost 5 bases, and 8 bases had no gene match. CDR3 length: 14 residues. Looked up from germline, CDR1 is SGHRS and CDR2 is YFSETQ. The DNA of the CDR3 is TGCGCCAGCAGATACGGGGGGGCCGGTAATGAGCAGTTCTTC. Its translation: CASRYGGAGNEQFF.

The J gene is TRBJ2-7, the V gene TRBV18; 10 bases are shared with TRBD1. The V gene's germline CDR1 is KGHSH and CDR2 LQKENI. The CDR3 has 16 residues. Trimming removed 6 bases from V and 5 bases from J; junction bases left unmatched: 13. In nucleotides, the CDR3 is TGTGCCAGCTCTCTCAACATCGGGACAGGGGCCAACGAGCAGTACTTC. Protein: CASSLNIGTGANEQYF.

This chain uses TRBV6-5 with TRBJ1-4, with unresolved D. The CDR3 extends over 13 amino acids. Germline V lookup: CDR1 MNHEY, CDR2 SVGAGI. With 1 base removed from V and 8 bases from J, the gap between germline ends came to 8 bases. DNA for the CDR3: TGTGCCAGCAGTTACTGGGGAGGGGAAAAACTGTTTTTT. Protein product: CASSYWGGEKLFF.

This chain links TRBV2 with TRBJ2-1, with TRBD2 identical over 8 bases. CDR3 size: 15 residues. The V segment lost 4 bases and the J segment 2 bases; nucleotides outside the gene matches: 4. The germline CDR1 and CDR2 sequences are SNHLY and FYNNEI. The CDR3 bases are TGTGCCAGCAGTGGTGTTAGCGGGGCCTACAATGAGCAGTTCTTC. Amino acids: CASSGVSGAYNEQFF.

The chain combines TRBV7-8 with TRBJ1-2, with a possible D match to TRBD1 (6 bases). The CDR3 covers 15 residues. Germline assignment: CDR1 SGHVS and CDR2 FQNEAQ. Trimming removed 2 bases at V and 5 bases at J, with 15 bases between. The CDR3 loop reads CASSLSGSTGYGYTF. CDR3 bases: TGTGCCAGCAGCTTAAGTGGGTCGACAGGTTATGGCTACACCTTC.